This is a list of T cell receptor beta chains from one sample in a study of T cell responses to AZD1222 COVID-19 vaccine. Generated by immunoSEQ multiplex PCR, the TCRdb table keeps only in-frame clones and is missing some. The table has under 200,000 clones, approximately 90% seen once. This specimen was peripheral blood, taken on day 0 of AZD1222 vaccination. The receptor set was obtained from an adult in good health. The CDR3 runs from the conserved cysteine through the conserved F or W. The order of the fields is V gene, D gene, J gene, clone size, CDR3 protein, CDR3 DNA. A D gene is named only where the DNA matches it firmly. The listing skips clone size in some rows; elsewhere it reads once, few, many or a size class.

V gene: TRBV30; D gene: .; J gene: TRBJ2-1; clone size: .; CDR3 protein: CAWSVGASSINEQFF; CDR3 DNA: TGTGCCTGGAGTGTCGGAGCTAGCTCTATAAATGAGCAGTTCTTC
V gene: TRBV5-8; D gene: TRBD2; J gene: TRBJ2-7; clone size: .; CDR3 protein: CASSFILAGVGEQYF; CDR3 DNA: TGTGCCAGCAGCTTTATACTAGCGGGAGTGGGTGAGCAGTACTTC
V gene: TRBV28; D gene: .; J gene: TRBJ1-3; clone size: few; CDR3 protein: CASSLGMGNTIYF; CDR3 DNA: TGTGCCAGCAGTCTAGGGATGGGAAACACCATATATTTT
V gene: TRBV7-9; D gene: .; J gene: TRBJ2-2; clone size: .; CDR3 protein: CASSLARAVGELFF; CDR3 DNA: TGTGCCAGCAGCTTAGCCAGGGCCGTCGGGGAGCTGTTTTTT
V gene: TRBV4-1; D gene: TRBD1; J gene: TRBJ2-5; clone size: .; CDR3 protein: CASSPLTGGRGQYF; CDR3 DNA: TGCGCCAGCAGCCCGTTGACAGGGGGCAGAGGCCAGTACTTC
V gene: TRBV18; D gene: .; J gene: TRBJ2-1; clone size: once; CDR3 protein: CASSPPQGPYNEQFF; CDR3 DNA: TGTGCCAGCTCACCACCGCAAGGACCCTACAATGAGCAGTTCTTC
V gene: TRBV28; D gene: .; J gene: TRBJ2-7; clone size: .; CDR3 protein: CASSLFGRYEQYF; CDR3 DNA: TGTGCCAGCAGTTTATTCGGGAGATACGAGCAGTACTTC
V gene: TRBV5-4; D gene: .; J gene: TRBJ1-4; clone size: few; CDR3 protein: CASSLHGPNEKLFF; CDR3 DNA: TGTGCCAGCAGCTTGCATGGCCCTAATGAAAAACTGTTTTTT
V gene: TRBV7-5; D gene: .; J gene: TRBJ2-2; clone size: .; CDR3 protein: CARSSSKLPGTGELFF; CDR3 DNA: TGTGCCAGAAGCTCTAGTAAGCTCCCCGGCACCGGGGAGCTGTTTTTT
V gene: TRBV5-5; D gene: TRBD1; J gene: TRBJ1-4; clone size: .; CDR3 protein: CASSSPHGQGGFGKLFF; CDR3 DNA: TGTGCCAGCAGCTCCCCGCACGGACAGGGAGGTTTCGGAAAACTGTTTTTT
V gene: TRBV11-2; D gene: .; J gene: TRBJ2-1; clone size: .; CDR3 protein: CASSLGGASSYNEQFF; CDR3 DNA: TGTGCCAGCAGCTTAGGCGGGGCGAGCTCCTACAATGAGCAGTTCTTC
V gene: TRBV5-1; D gene: .; J gene: TRBJ2-2; clone size: once; CDR3 protein: CASSLWELNTGELFF; CDR3 DNA: TGCGCCAGCAGCTTATGGGAACTTAACACCGGGGAGCTGTTTTTT
V gene: TRBV9; D gene: TRBD1; J gene: TRBJ1-1; clone size: .; CDR3 protein: CASSPSGQGSTEAFF; CDR3 DNA: TGTGCCAGCAGCCCCTCGGGACAGGGGAGCACTGAAGCTTTCTTT
V gene: TRBV7-2; D gene: .; J gene: TRBJ2-7; clone size: .; CDR3 protein: CASSLAGAAYEQYF; CDR3 DNA: TGTGCCAGCAGCTTAGCCGGGGCCGCCTACGAGCAGTACTTC
V gene: TRBV7-9; D gene: .; J gene: TRBJ1-4; clone size: .; CDR3 protein: CASSPQAGAEKLFF; CDR3 DNA: TGTGCCAGCAGCCCTCAGGCCGGGGCCGAAAAACTGTTTTTT
V gene: TRBV28; D gene: TRBD1; J gene: TRBJ1-3; clone size: .; CDR3 protein: CASSPPGQGASGNTIYF; CDR3 DNA: TGTGCCAGCAGTCCGCCGGGACAGGGTGCCTCTGGAAACACCATATATTTT
V gene: TRBV7-9; D gene: .; J gene: TRBJ1-2; clone size: .; CDR3 protein: CASSLAAEGGYTF; CDR3 DNA: TGTGCCAGCAGCCTAGCGGCGGAGGGAGGCTACACCTTC
V gene: TRBV7-8; D gene: TRBD1; J gene: TRBJ2-7; clone size: .; CDR3 protein: CASRSDRISYEQYF; CDR3 DNA: TGTGCCAGCAGGTCGGACAGGATCTCCTACGAGCAGTACTTC
V gene: TRBV28; D gene: .; J gene: TRBJ2-3; clone size: .; CDR3 protein: CASTPLGRQSSTDTQYF; CDR3 DNA: TGTGCCAGCACCCCGCTAGGCAGACAATCTAGCACAGATACGCAGTATTTT
V gene: TRBV11-3; D gene: .; J gene: TRBJ2-7; clone size: .; CDR3 protein: CASSLKALYEQYF; CDR3 DNA: TGTGCCAGCAGCTTAAAAGCCTTATACGAGCAGTACTTC
V gene: TRBV24-1; D gene: .; J gene: TRBJ2-5; clone size: .; CDR3 protein: CATSEEGGETQYF; CDR3 DNA: TGTGCCACCAGTGAGGAGGGGGGAGAGACCCAGTACTTC
V gene: TRBV7-3; D gene: .; J gene: TRBJ2-1; clone size: .; CDR3 protein: CASSFSGSYNEQFF; CDR3 DNA: TGTGCCAGCAGCTTCTCAGGGAGCTACAATGAGCAGTTCTTC
V gene: TRBV30; D gene: .; J gene: TRBJ1-2; clone size: .; CDR3 protein: CAWSFTASNYGYTF; CDR3 DNA: TGTGCCTGGAGTTTTACAGCCTCTAACTATGGCTACACCTTC
V gene: TRBV7-2; D gene: .; J gene: TRBJ2-1; clone size: few; CDR3 protein: CASGGRKRSYNEQFF; CDR3 DNA: TGTGCCAGTGGGGGACGGAAACGCTCCTACAATGAGCAGTTCTTC
V gene: TRBV6-5; D gene: TRBD1; J gene: TRBJ1-2; clone size: .; CDR3 protein: CASSYMTGAGYGYTF; CDR3 DNA: TGTGCCAGCAGTTACATGACAGGGGCGGGCTATGGCTACACCTTC
V gene: TRBV5-1; D gene: .; J gene: TRBJ2-6; clone size: .; CDR3 protein: CASSLERGSGANVLTF; CDR3 DNA: TGCGCCAGCAGCTTGGAGAGGGGATCGGGGGCCAACGTCCTGACTTTC
V gene: TRBV2; D gene: .; J gene: TRBJ2-1; clone size: .; CDR3 protein: CASSDYAGNEQFF; CDR3 DNA: TGTGCCAGCAGTGATTACGCGGGCAATGAGCAGTTCTTC
V gene: TRBV5-4; D gene: TRBD1; J gene: TRBJ2-7; clone size: .; CDR3 protein: CASRGPTGDYEQYF; CDR3 DNA: TGTGCCAGCCGAGGACCCACAGGGGACTACGAGCAGTACTTC
V gene: TRBV3-1/TRBV3-2; D gene: .; J gene: TRBJ1-2; clone size: .; CDR3 protein: CASSQVGAGYTF; CDR3 DNA: TGTGCCAGCAGCCAAGTGGGGGCTGGCTACACCTTC
V gene: TRBV7-2; D gene: TRBD2; J gene: TRBJ2-7; clone size: .; CDR3 protein: CASSLRSGAEQYF; CDR3 DNA: TGTGCCAGCAGCTTAAGGAGCGGGGCCGAGCAGTACTTC
V gene: TRBV30; D gene: TRBD1; J gene: TRBJ2-5; clone size: .; CDR3 protein: CAWSGPSKQGNQETQYF; CDR3 DNA: TGTGCCTGGAGTGGCCCTTCCAAACAGGGGAATCAAGAGACCCAGTACTTC
V gene: TRBV7-6; D gene: TRBD2; J gene: TRBJ2-7; clone size: .; CDR3 protein: CASRPGQGRLAGGPEQYF; CDR3 DNA: TGTGCCAGCAGACCGGGACAGGGGAGACTAGCGGGAGGCCCAGAGCAGTACTTC
V gene: TRBV18; D gene: .; J gene: TRBJ1-2; clone size: .; CDR3 protein: CASSPPRGGDVYGYTF; CDR3 DNA: TGTGCCAGCTCACCTCCCCGGGGGGGGGACGTTTATGGCTACACCTTC
V gene: TRBV28; D gene: .; J gene: TRBJ2-7; clone size: .; CDR3 protein: CASSPLAKSSYEQYF; CDR3 DNA: TGTGCCAGCAGCCCGTTAGCAAAAAGCTCCTACGAGCAGTACTTC
V gene: TRBV19; D gene: TRBD2; J gene: TRBJ2-3; clone size: .; CDR3 protein: CASSLAGVGTQYF; CDR3 DNA: TGTGCCAGTAGTTTAGCGGGAGTAGGTACGCAGTATTTT
V gene: TRBV10-3; D gene: .; J gene: TRBJ1-5; clone size: .; CDR3 protein: CAISESRDSNQPQHF; CDR3 DNA: TGTGCCATCAGTGAGTCCCGGGACAGCAATCAGCCCCAGCATTTT
V gene: TRBV28; D gene: .; J gene: TRBJ2-7; clone size: .; CDR3 protein: CASSLRGGGSSYEQYF; CDR3 DNA: TGTGCCAGCAGTCTGAGAGGTGGGGGGTCCTCCTACGAGCAGTACTTC
V gene: TRBV5-1; D gene: TRBD2; J gene: TRBJ2-7; clone size: .; CDR3 protein: CASTSQLAGAGEQYF; CDR3 DNA: TGCGCCAGCACATCACAGTTAGCGGGAGCGGGGGAGCAGTACTTC
V gene: TRBV20-1; D gene: .; J gene: TRBJ2-7; clone size: .; CDR3 protein: CSAWGAHEQYF; CDR3 DNA: TGCAGTGCGTGGGGGGCTCACGAGCAGTACTTC
V gene: TRBV19; D gene: .; J gene: TRBJ1-2; clone size: .; CDR3 protein: CASSIHGQNYGYTF; CDR3 DNA: TGTGCCAGTAGTATACATGGGCAAAACTATGGCTACACCTTC
V gene: TRBV2; D gene: .; J gene: TRBJ1-4; clone size: .; CDR3 protein: CASYPGSGEKLFF; CDR3 DNA: TGTGCCAGTTACCCTGGGTCGGGTGAAAAACTGTTTTTT
V gene: TRBV7-9; D gene: .; J gene: TRBJ2-7; clone size: .; CDR3 protein: CASSPRGPSEQYF; CDR3 DNA: TGTGCCAGCAGCCCCCGAGGGCCTAGCGAGCAGTACTTC
V gene: TRBV19; D gene: TRBD2; J gene: TRBJ2-1; clone size: .; CDR3 protein: CASSMGAGVNEQFF; CDR3 DNA: TGTGCCAGTAGTATGGGAGCGGGAGTTAATGAGCAGTTCTTC
V gene: TRBV6-5; D gene: .; J gene: TRBJ2-2; clone size: .; CDR3 protein: CATVWGRGNTGELFF; CDR3 DNA: TGTGCCACCGTGTGGGGCAGGGGGAACACCGGGGAGCTGTTTTTT
V gene: TRBV4-3; D gene: .; J gene: TRBJ1-5; clone size: .; CDR3 protein: CASSQDTGINQPQHF; CDR3 DNA: TGCGCCAGCAGCCAAGATACAGGGATCAATCAGCCCCAGCATTTT
V gene: TRBV6-5; D gene: .; J gene: TRBJ1-6; clone size: .; CDR3 protein: CASSKPGVPNSPLHF; CDR3 DNA: TGTGCCAGCAGCAAACCCGGGGTACCCAATTCACCCCTCCACTTT
V gene: TRBV6-2/TRBV6-3; D gene: .; J gene: TRBJ2-7; clone size: .; CDR3 protein: CASSYSSKHEQYF; CDR3 DNA: TGTGCCAGCAGTTACTCCTCAAAGCACGAGCAGTACTTC
V gene: TRBV27; D gene: .; J gene: TRBJ2-2; clone size: .; CDR3 protein: CASSSLAADTGELFF; CDR3 DNA: TGTGCCAGCAGTTCTCTCGCGGCGGACACCGGGGAGCTGTTTTTT